These 24 T cell receptor beta chains originate from one sample sequenced in a study of blood T cells in healthy people across ages. A second PCR of about 6 to 12 cycles used a sample-barcoded 5' primer and a J-beta primer mix. MiXCR, applied by TCRdb to the 5' RACE reads, yields one record per CDR3 protein. Found here are 1.5 million to 2 million distinct CDR3 sequences, roughly 43% of them singletons; the top ten hold 20% to 25%. Sequenced: blood. The receptors derive from a human donor in good health.

The chain uses TRBV28 and TRBJ1-5, with TRBD1 identical over 8 bases. Trimming removed 6 bases from V and 5 bases from J; junction bases left unmatched: 15. The CDR3 runs to 17 residues. Germline V gene data show CDR1 as MDHEN and CDR2 as SYDVKM. CDR3 sequence (DNA): TGTGCCAGCAGCTTAGGGACAGGAGATCGGCGTTATCAGCCCCAGCATTTT. Translating gives CASSLGTGDRRYQPQHF.

This clonotype has more than one count but fewer than ten. V is TRBV6-1 and J is TRBJ2-7; D remains ambiguous. V gave up 3 bases and J gave up 4 bases, with 13 bases separating them. Germline CDR1 is MNHNS and CDR2 is SASEGT. The CDR3 length is 14 residues. The CDR3 region has the DNA TGTGCCAGCAGTGAGCCCAGTTCCCTTTACGAGCAGTACTTC. Its translation: CASSEPSSLYEQYF.

This clonotype has a handful of counts. The chain combines TRBV3-1 with TRBJ1-5; D possibly corresponds to TRBD1 (6 bases). CDR3 size: 13 residues. V shed 7 bases and J shed 7 bases, with 14 bases lying between them. CDR1 is LGHDT and CDR2 is YNNKEL in the germline V gene (reference sequence). The CDR3 sequence: CASTPVGGQPQHF. For the CDR3, the DNA is TGTGCCAGCACCCCCGTCGGGGGCCAGCCCCAGCATTTT.

The chain couples TRBV7-2 to TRBJ2-3, with 16 bases matching TRBD2. This CDR3 is 17 amino acids long. CDR1 and CDR2 (germline): SGHTA, FQGNSA. With V trimmed by 4 bases and J by 6 bases, 7 bases remained unmatched. Written as DNA, the CDR3 is TGTGCCAGCAGCTCCGGGACTAGCGGGGGGGCGAGGGATACGCAGTATTTT. Its translation is CASSSGTSGGARDTQYF.

This chain connects TRBV5-1 to TRBJ2-3; D gene unclear. V was trimmed by 2 bases and J by 6 bases, leaving 19 bases between them. The CDR3 runs to 16 residues. Germline V gene lookup returns CDR1 SGHRS and CDR2 YFSETQ. Here the CDR3 DNA reads TGCGCCAGCAGCTTTTCGAGTCCGCAGATTGGGGATACGCAGTATTTT. This codes for CASSFSSPQIGDTQYF.

The table lists this clonotype with a few counts. The J gene is TRBJ2-1, the V gene TRBV24-1; 15 nucleotides align to TRBD2. V trimming: 2 bases; J trimming: 8 bases; junction bases outside the gene matches: 9. This CDR3 spans 18 amino acids. Germline-derived CDR1 and CDR2 are KGHDR and SFDVKD. The CDR3 sequence: CATSDSGTSGGSVYEQFF. As DNA, the CDR3 is TGTGCCACCAGTGATTCCGGGACTAGCGGGGGGAGTGTTTATGAGCAGTTCTTC.

This clonotype was counted only a few times. The rearrangement uses TRBV5-1 and TRBJ2-1, with 15 nucleotides matching TRBD2. The germline gives CDR1 SGHRS, CDR2 YFSETQ. This CDR3 is built from 17 residues. After removal of 3 bases from V and 4 bases from J, the junction contained 5 bases not matched to a gene. CDR3: CASSSGLAGGIYNEQFF. The CDR3 nucleotides are TGCGCCAGCAGCTCTGGACTAGCGGGGGGGATATACAATGAGCAGTTCTTC.

This clonotype occurred a few times. This sequence joins TRBV11-3 and TRBJ2-1; D possibly matches TRBD1 or TRBD2 (7 bases each). CDR3 size: 16 residues. The germline V gene encodes CDR1 SGHNT and CDR2 YENEEA. Trimming left V 5 bases short and J 7 bases short, with 21 bases between. The DNA of the CDR3 is TGTGCCAGCAGCCCCGGGGGGAGCAGGGGGGGGAATGAGCAGTTCTTC. Protein product: CASSPGGSRGGNEQFF.

The V call is TRBV4-3, the J call TRBJ2-7; D perhaps matches TRBD1 (5 bases). The CDR3 extends over 16 amino acids. The V end lost 2 bases, the J end lost 4 bases, and 18 bases lay between the germline ends. Germline loops: CDR1 LGHNA, CDR2 YSLEER. This CDR3 reads CASSQNAQGGVYEQYF. The CDR3, as DNA: TGCGCCAGCAGCCAAAACGCCCAGGGCGGAGTTTACGAGCAGTACTTC.

The genes are TRBV12-3 or TRBV12-4 and TRBJ1-3; D is uncertain. The CDR3 consists of 14 residues. The V end was cut by 4 bases, the J end by 0 bases, with 7 bases between. As DNA, the CDR3 is TGTGCCAGCAGTTCCGTCGGCTCTGGAAACACCATATATTTT. This translates into CASSSVGSGNTIYF.

A few counts support this clonotype. The V call is TRBV13, the J call TRBJ2-5; D unresolved. Trimming stripped 4 bases from V and 2 bases from J, with 14 bases between. Germline V gene data show CDR1 as PRHDT and CDR2 as FYEKMQ (reference sequence). The length of the CDR3 is 15 residues. The CDR3 here is CASSSPRNGQETQYF. The CDR3, as DNA: TGTGCCAGCAGCTCCCCTCGTAACGGACAAGAGACCCAGTACTTC.

V gene TRBV4-2 combines with J gene TRBJ2-7, with D possibly matching TRBD1 (6 bases). Deletions cut 0 bases from V and 3 bases from J, with 18 bases between. CDR3 length: 17 amino acids. Per germline, CDR1 LGHNA and CDR2 YNFKEQ. Written as DNA, the CDR3 is TGTGCCAGCAGCCAAGAAATGGGGACACCGGAATACTACGAGCAGTACTTC. This gives the protein CASSQEMGTPEYYEQYF.

This clonotype occurred many times. The rearrangement links TRBV24-1 to TRBJ2-1; TRBD2 matches 11 bases. V lost 1 base and J lost 9; bases outside the gene matches: 10. This CDR3 has 17 residues. Germline V gene lookup returns CDR1 KGHDR and CDR2 SFDVKD. The CDR3 DNA reads TGTGCCACCAGTGATTTTTTTGGGACTAGCGGTAAGGGTGAGCAGTTCTTC. The encoded protein is CATSDFFGTSGKGEQFF.

This rearrangement joins TRBV15 to TRBJ2-1; D is unclear. CDR3 length: 15 amino acids. CDR1 and CDR2 (germline): LNHNV, YYDKDF (reference sequence). V was shortened by 4 bases and J by 2 bases, with 12 bases between the two germline ends. The CDR3 coding sequence is TGTGCCACCAGCACCCTCACGGCTACCTACAATGAGCAGTTCTTC. Protein: CATSTLTATYNEQFF.

V gene TRBV20-1 combines with J gene TRBJ1-4; D is undetermined. Trimming pared 4 bases from V and 0 bases from J, leaving 3 bases between. Per the germline V gene, CDR1 is DFQATT and CDR2 is SNEGSKA (reference sequence). The CDR3 is made up of 12 amino acids. The CDR3 coding sequence is TGCAGTGCTACAGCAACTAATGAAAAACTGTTTTTT. Its protein product is CSATATNEKLFF.

In DNA form, the CDR3 reads TGTGCCAGCAGTTTACGGGCTAGCGGGGGGACGATAGTCGATGAGCAGTTCTTC. Translation gives CASSLRASGGTIVDEQFF. The chain employs TRBV28 and TRBJ2-1; 11 nucleotides agree with TRBD2. The CDR3 consists of 18 residues. Trimming removed 2 bases from V and 8 bases from J; junction bases left unmatched: 14. Germline V gives CDR1 MDHEN, CDR2 SYDVKM.

On this clonotype: Being one base from a much bigger clone, this may be a read error. The gene calls are TRBV7-2 and TRBJ2-3; D gene ambiguous. V was clipped by 5 bases and J by 2 bases, with 11 bases between them. The CDR3 extends over 14 amino acids. From germline, CDR1 is SGHTA and CDR2 FQGNSA. CDR3 nucleotides: TGTGCCAGCAGCACTTGCAGGAACACAGATACGCAGTATTTT. Its protein product is CASSTCRNTDTQYF.

V is TRBV6-1 and J is TRBJ2-7, with D perhaps being TRBD1 or TRBD2 (6 bases each). V was pared by 4 bases and J by 6 bases, with 13 bases between. Germline CDR1 is MNHNS and CDR2 is SASEGT. The CDR3 loop spans 13 amino acids. Written as DNA, the CDR3 is TGTGCCAGCAGTGGGAGGGGGAGCCGCGAGCAGTACTTC. Residues: CASSGRGSREQYF.

This clonotype has just a few counts. The chain employs TRBV10-3 and TRBJ2-7; possibly TRBD1 or TRBD2 for D (7 bases each). The V and J ends lost 8 bases and 0 bases respectively, with 14 bases between them. From germline, CDR1 is ENHRY and CDR2 SYGVKD. This CDR3 spans 14 amino acids. CDR3 in amino acids: CAIGGRQGSYEQYF. The DNA of the CDR3 is TGTGCCATCGGCGGGAGACAGGGCTCCTACGAGCAGTACTTC.

This clonotype was recorded at least ten times. This chain links TRBV12-3 or TRBV12-4 with TRBJ2-3; no definite D call. There are 12 residues in the CDR3. Trimming took off 8 bases at V and 6 bases at J, with 12 bases between the two ends. The chain's CDR3 is CASSPRPDTQYF. CDR3 nucleotides: TGTGCCAGCTCCCCGCGCCCGGATACGCAGTATTTT.

This clonotype was observed a single time. The chain couples TRBV12-3 or TRBV12-4 to TRBJ2-5; D unclear. The germline V and J ends were trimmed by 5 bases and 2 bases, with 18 bases remaining between them. The CDR3 spans 16 residues. The CDR3 protein is CASSPATYLTQETQYF. The CDR3 DNA follows: TGTGCCAGCAGTCCCGCGACATATCTTACTCAAGAGACCCAGTACTTC.

In its sample, this clonotype was seen a few times. This chain joins TRBV6-2 or TRBV6-3 and TRBJ2-7; 9 nucleotides agree with TRBD1. Trimming took 6 bases from V and 3 from J; bases not matched to a gene: 3. This CDR3 has 13 amino acids. CDR1 and CDR2 (germline): MNHEY, SVGEGT. In nucleotides, the CDR3 is TGTGCCAGCAGACAGGGGGCATTCTACGAGCAGTACTTC. Translation: CASRQGAFYEQYF.

The gene calls are TRBV6-2 or TRBV6-3 and TRBJ1-6; 7 bases are a match to TRBD1. Looked up from germline, CDR1 is MNHEY and CDR2 is SVGEGT. The CDR3 runs 14 residues. J gave up 10 bases and V 6 bases, and 9 bases lay outside the gene matches. In nucleotides, the CDR3 is TGTGCCAGCAGCTCTATCGGGACAGAATCACCCCTCCACTTT. Protein product: CASSSIGTESPLHF.

In its sample, this clonotype was seen a few times. The gene calls are TRBV3-1 and TRBJ2-7; D is ambiguous. Trimming took 1 base from V and 0 from J, leaving 7 bases between them. Germline values: CDR1 LGHDT, CDR2 YNNKEL (reference sequence). This CDR3 spans 14 amino acids. The CDR3 nucleotides are TGTGCCAGCAGCCAAGGGAAATCCTCCTACGAGCAGTACTTC. Encoded protein: CASSQGKSSYEQYF.